This T cell receptor beta chain was sequenced in a study of T cells in Graves' hyperthyroidism and ophthalmopathy. Study background: Peripheral blood was collected at initial diagnosis, before any treatment.

The investigators amplified TCR beta CDR3 regions from RNA transcripts. Researchers ran a first-round RT-PCR on the TCR CDR3 using the HTBI primer set. TCRdb re-derived calls from the multiplex PCR reads in MiXCR, one entry per CDR3 protein. Of around 700,000 distinct CDR3 sequences in the sample, roughly a sixth are singletons; the top ten hold over 15%. This clonotype was counted many times. No antigen is known for it. This CDR3 region has 12 residues. In germline, CDR1 is MNHEY, CDR2 SMNVEV (reference sequence). Trimming removed 3 bases at V and 8 bases at J, with 8 bases between. The PBMCs had their origin in approximately 10 ml of fresh peripheral blood. Study outcomes and limitations: Using 13 V-J features, a model discriminated ophthalmopathy from stable hyperthyroidism.

This receptor was obtained from a woman in her 50s with Graves' hyperthyroidism that later progressed to Graves' ophthalmopathy. The gene calls are TRBV27 and TRBJ2-1, with D uncertain. Source material: blood. CDR3 sequence reads: CASSFGVDEQFF. As DNA, the CDR3 is TGTGCCAGCAGTTTTGGGGTTGATGAGCAGTTCTTC.